The 11 T cell receptor beta chains below were found in one sample sequenced in a study of T cell responses to AZD1222 COVID-19 vaccine. Clones were sequenced by immunoSEQ multiplex PCR, and TCRdb holds only the in-frame ones, with some missing. The table includes over 75,000 clones, more than 70% detected once. The input for sequencing was peripheral blood, taken on day 0 of AZD1222 vaccination. The receptors were gathered from an adult in good health.

The chain carries TRBV18 and TRBJ1-4; TRBD1 matches 7 bases. The CDR3 spans 14 residues. Germline CDR1 KGHSH, CDR2 LQKENI. V lost 3 bases, J lost 6 bases, and 4 bases stayed unmatched. DNA of the CDR3: TGTGCCAGCTCACCGGGACAGTCGTATGAAAAACTGTTTTTT. Protein sequence: CASSPGQSYEKLFF.

CDR3 sequence: CASREWDISYGYTF. The DNA for the CDR3 is TGTGCCAGCAGGGAGTGGGACATCAGCTATGGCTACACCTTC. This chain links TRBV7-9 with TRBJ1-2; tentatively, D is TRBD1 (6 bases). The CDR3 loop spans 14 amino acids. With 6 bases removed from V and 4 bases from J, the gap between germline ends came to 15 bases. Germline V CDR1 and CDR2: SEHNR, FQNEAQ (reference sequence).

DNA of the CDR3: TGTGCCAGCAGTCCAGGGGGCACTGAAGCTTTCTTT. Translating gives CASSPGGTEAFF. The chain joins TRBV27 to TRBJ1-1; 7 bases map to TRBD1. CDR3 length equals 12 residues. The germline V gene encodes CDR1 MNHEY and CDR2 SMNVEV (reference sequence). V was pared by 5 bases and J by 4 bases, with 1 base of the junction left unmatched.

This rearrangement joins TRBV5-1 to TRBJ2-2; D not resolved. Germline V CDR1 and CDR2: SGHRS, YFSETQ. This CDR3 has 14 amino acids. The V end lost 4 bases, the J end lost 2 bases, and 9 bases lay between the germline ends. CDR3 amino acids: CASSPDSNTGELFF. The CDR3, as DNA: TGCGCCAGCAGCCCAGACTCCAACACCGGGGAGCTGTTTTTT.

V and J are TRBV7-2 and TRBJ2-7; 9 nucleotides align to TRBD1. This CDR3 has 15 residues. From germline, CDR1 is SGHTA and CDR2 FQGNSA. V lost 5 bases and J lost 4; bases outside the gene matches: 9. In nucleotides, the CDR3 is TGTGCCAGCAGCGCTAGACAGGGGGGGTCTTACGAGCAGTACTTC. Amino acid sequence: CASSARQGGSYEQYF.

There are a few counts of this clone. This rearrangement joins TRBV12-3 or TRBV12-4 to TRBJ1-2; D unclear. The germline V and J ends were trimmed by 2 bases and 4 bases, with 5 bases remaining between them. CDR3 length: 12 residues. The CDR3 region has the DNA TGTGCCAGCAGTTTATCCAGCTATGGCTACACCTTC. Its protein product is CASSLSSYGYTF.

V usage is TRBV6-1 and J usage is TRBJ1-2; D may be TRBD1 (5 bases). The length of the CDR3 is 14 residues. CDR1 and CDR2 (germline): MNHNS, SASEGT. Trimming pared 2 bases from V and 3 bases from J, leaving 10 bases between. This CDR3 reads CASSEIGTDYGYTF. Written as DNA, the CDR3 is TGTGCCAGCAGTGAAATTGGGACTGACTATGGCTACACCTTC.

The chain links TRBV5-3 to TRBJ1-3, with D unclear. TRBV5-3 is sorted into the ORF group, with uncertain function. The CDR3 totals 16 residues. Trimming stripped 5 bases from V and 0 bases from J, with 15 bases between. CDR3 amino acids: CARRLVRRLSGNTIYF. CDR3 sequence (DNA): TGTGCCAGAAGACTGGTCCGGCGACTCTCTGGAAACACCATATATTTT.

The CDR3 here is CASTIAPGGFGYGYTF. CDR3 DNA sequence: TGTGCCAGCACCATAGCACCTGGGGGCTTCGGCTATGGCTACACCTTC. V usage is TRBV7-8 and J usage is TRBJ1-2; D may be TRBD1 (6 bases). CDR3 length equals 16 residues. Per germline, CDR1 SGHVS and CDR2 FQNEAQ. V was trimmed by 7 bases and J by 4 bases, leaving 22 bases between them.

The chain uses TRBV10-3 and TRBJ1-1; D is uncertain. This CDR3 contains 14 residues. V lost 2 bases to trimming and J lost 1 base, with 8 bases between them. The germline V gene encodes CDR1 ENHRY and CDR2 SYGVKD. The CDR3 nucleotides read TGTGCCATCAGTGAGCCAACAGCGAACACTGAAGCTTTCTTT. Translated: CAISEPTANTEAFF.

The chain combines TRBV6-1 with TRBJ1-5; D perhaps matches TRBD1 (5 bases). This CDR3 comprises 16 residues. CDR1 and CDR2 (germline): MNHNS, SASEGT. The V and J ends lost 0 bases and 6 bases respectively, with 15 bases between them. CDR3 sequence reads: CASSEAYGAGSQPQHF. In nucleotides, the CDR3 is TGTGCCAGCAGTGAAGCTTATGGGGCAGGGAGTCAGCCCCAGCATTTT.